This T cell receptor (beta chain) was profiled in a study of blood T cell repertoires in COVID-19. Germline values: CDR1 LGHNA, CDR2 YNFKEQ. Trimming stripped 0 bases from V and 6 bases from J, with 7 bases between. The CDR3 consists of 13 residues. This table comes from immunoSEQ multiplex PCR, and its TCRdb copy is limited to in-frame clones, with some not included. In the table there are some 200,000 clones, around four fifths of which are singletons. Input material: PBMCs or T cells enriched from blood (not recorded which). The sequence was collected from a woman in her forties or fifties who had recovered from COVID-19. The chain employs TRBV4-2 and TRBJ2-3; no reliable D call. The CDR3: CASSQDPVDTQYF. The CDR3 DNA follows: TGTGCCAGCAGCCAAGACCCTGTGGATACGCAGTATTTT.